The rows below give T cell receptor beta chains drawn from one sample of a study of T-cell reconstitution after alpha-beta-depleted transplantation in children. TCRdb itself ran the PCR reads through MiXCR, one entry per CDR3 protein. This sample yields 600,000 or so distinct CDR3 sequences, of which roughly 23% are seen a single time; less than 15% belongs to the top ten. Sequencing was performed on PBMCs, mostly from graft donor cells, taken 360 days after TCRalphabeta/CD19-depleted stem cell transplant. The receptors originated from a boy under two years old who had a stem cell transplant for acute myeloid leukemia, so the T cells may come from the graft donor. Both conserved end residues are part of each CDR3. Fields, in order: V gene, J gene, CDR3 protein.

V: TRBV4-3; J: TRBJ2-5; CDR3: CASSRGRQAAGVDEETQYF
V: TRBV28; J: TRBJ2-1; CDR3: CASSPQGPSYNEQFF
V: TRBV20-1; J: TRBJ2-4; CDR3: CSARGLAVAKNIQYF
V: TRBV20-1; J: TRBJ1-1; CDR3: CSARGRGEAFF
V: TRBV12-3/TRBV12-4; J: TRBJ1-1; CDR3: CASSIDRGTEAFF
V: TRBV5-5; J: TRBJ2-3; CDR3: CASSPKGSDTQYF
V: TRBV2; J: TRBJ1-1; CDR3: CALSPSLPTGKENTEAFF
V: TRBV12-3/TRBV12-4; J: TRBJ1-2; CDR3: CASRRWTGGANYGYTF
V: TRBV7-2; J: TRBJ2-7; CDR3: CASSLASGVGEQYF
V: TRBV29-1; J: TRBJ2-3; CDR3: CSVDLPSGTSGADTQYF
V: TRBV7-9; J: TRBJ1-5; CDR3: CASSLGDRDNQPQHF
V: TRBV20-1; J: TRBJ1-1; CDR3: CSARSRHTEAFF
V: TRBV11-2; J: TRBJ1-5; CDR3: CASSLDPTGAASNQPQHF
V: TRBV4-3; J: TRBJ2-3; CDR3: CASSQSERMTDTQYF
V: TRBV3-1; J: TRBJ2-5; CDR3: CASSQGGLAKTQYF
V: TRBV5-4; J: TRBJ2-2; CDR3: CASSLVGGRGELFF
V: TRBV12-3/TRBV12-4; J: TRBJ2-5; CDR3: CASSPGGAVQETQYF
V: TRBV27; J: TRBJ2-2; CDR3: CASSVGRTGELFF
V: TRBV12-3/TRBV12-4; J: TRBJ2-7; CDR3: CASSLMWDRGSYEQYF
V: TRBV6-5; J: TRBJ1-1; CDR3: CASSYGSSEAFF
V: TRBV5-1; J: TRBJ2-1; CDR3: CASSLGQGKYNEQFF
V: TRBV12-3/TRBV12-4; J: TRBJ2-1; CDR3: CASTVLAGLDNEQFF
V: TRBV12-3/TRBV12-4; J: TRBJ1-1; CDR3: CASSFTPTGITEAFF
V: TRBV7-2; J: TRBJ1-2; CDR3: CASSTPLVVGYGYTF
V: TRBV4-3; J: TRBJ2-3; CDR3: CASSHSGEPTDTQYF
V: TRBV6-5; J: TRBJ2-5; CDR3: CASSYVGPPRGAGTQYF
V: TRBV12-3/TRBV12-4; J: TRBJ2-3; CDR3: CASSFKGTQYF
V: TRBV4-1; J: TRBJ1-1; CDR3: CASSQVLHTEAFF
V: TRBV7-8; J: TRBJ2-1; CDR3: CASSSSGGALYNEQFF
V: TRBV9; J: TRBJ1-3; CDR3: CASARAAVTSGNTIYF
V: TRBV20-1; J: TRBJ2-2; CDR3: CSARPIAGEHTGELFF
V: TRBV7-9; J: TRBJ2-4; CDR3: CASSLKEIQYF
V: TRBV6-5; J: TRBJ1-2; CDR3: CASSFDRSNYGYTF
V: TRBV14; J: TRBJ2-7; CDR3: CASSQRDRPIYEQYF
V: TRBV28; J: TRBJ2-3; CDR3: CASSHSFGGGPSTDTQYF
V: TRBV25-1; J: TRBJ2-7; CDR3: CATLAPSSYEQYF
V: TRBV20-1; J: TRBJ2-5; CDR3: CSARDPARGEKETQYF
V: TRBV6-5; J: TRBJ1-1; CDR3: CASSYQGALNTEAFF
V: TRBV11-2; J: TRBJ1-5; CDR3: CASSSPGGGGNQPQHF
V: TRBV15; J: TRBJ1-2; CDR3: CATSSTQGGYTF
V: TRBV5-4; J: TRBJ2-7; CDR3: CASSQKNVGREQYF
V: TRBV29-1; J: TRBJ1-5; CDR3: CSVVLGNQPQHF
V: TRBV7-2; J: TRBJ1-1; CDR3: CAGGMGLEAFF
V: TRBV7-9; J: TRBJ1-2; CDR3: CASSPFPQGAYGYTF
V: TRBV20-1; J: TRBJ2-3; CDR3: CSARESGRRTDTQYF
V: TRBV10-3; J: TRBJ2-3; CDR3: CAISDRGGPKDVADTQYF
V: TRBV29-1; J: TRBJ1-5; CDR3: CSVTVAGDGNQPQHF
V: TRBV20-1; J: TRBJ2-1; CDR3: CSARARPRTSGGNEQFF
V: TRBV20-1; J: TRBJ2-3; CDR3: CSARDFRGGRPGQYF